This T cell receptor beta chain was sequenced for a study of cytomegalovirus exposure and HLA in healthy donors. Study conclusions and caveats: CMV antigen specificity was confirmed in vitro for a few CMV-associated chains.

The repertoire was sequenced with immunoSEQ multiplex PCR; TCRdb's copy has only in-frame clones and lacks some. In the table there are over 200,000 clones, 83% of which are singletons. Remarks on this clone: Its antigen is not known.

The sample taken for sequencing was PBMCs. The clonotype comes from a woman aged 18-29 years in good health and CMV-seronegative.

CDR3 nucleotides: TGTGCCAGCAGATCGGACAGGGGTGGGGCCAACGTCCTGACTTTC. It encodes CASRSDRGGANVLTF. The J gene is TRBJ2-6, the V gene TRBV7-6, with 9 nucleotides matching TRBD1. From germline, CDR1 is SGHVS and CDR2 FNYEAQ. This CDR3 has 15 amino acids. V shed 6 bases, J shed 3 bases, and the junction held 3 bases outside the gene matches. The whole variable domain, remainder taken from reference TRBV7-6 and TRBJ2-6, is GAGVSQSPRYKVTKRGQDVALRCDPISGHVSLYWYRQALGQGPEFLTYFNYEAQQDKSGLPNDRFSAERPEGSISTLTIQRTEQRDSAMYRCASRSDRGGANVLTFGAGSRLTVL.